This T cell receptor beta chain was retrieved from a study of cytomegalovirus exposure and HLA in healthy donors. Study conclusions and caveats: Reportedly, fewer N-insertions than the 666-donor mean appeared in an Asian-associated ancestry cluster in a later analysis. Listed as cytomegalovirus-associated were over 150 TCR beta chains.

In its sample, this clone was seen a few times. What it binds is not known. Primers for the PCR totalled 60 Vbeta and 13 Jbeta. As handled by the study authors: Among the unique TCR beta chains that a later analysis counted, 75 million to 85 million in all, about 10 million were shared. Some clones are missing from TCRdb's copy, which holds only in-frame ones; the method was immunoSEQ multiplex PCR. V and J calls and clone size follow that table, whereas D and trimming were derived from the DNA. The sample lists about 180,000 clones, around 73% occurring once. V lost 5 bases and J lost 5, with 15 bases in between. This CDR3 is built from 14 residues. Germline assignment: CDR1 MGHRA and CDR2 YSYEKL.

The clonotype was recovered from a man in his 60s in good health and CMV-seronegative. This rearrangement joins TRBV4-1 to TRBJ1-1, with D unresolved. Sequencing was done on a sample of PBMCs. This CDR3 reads CASSASGSNTEAFF. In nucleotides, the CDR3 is TGCGCCAGCAGCGCGTCGGGGTCGAATACTGAAGCTTTCTTT.